The 6 T cell receptor beta chains in this list originate from one sample, sequenced in a study of T cells in Graves' hyperthyroidism and ophthalmopathy. RNA transcripts were the template for amplifying TCR beta CDR3 regions. TCR CDR3 underwent first-round RT-PCR with the HTBI primer set. TCRdb redid the calling of the multiplex PCR reads with MiXCR, one entry per CDR3 protein. The sample records a few hundred thousand distinct CDR3 sequences, roughly 50% being singletons. Material: peripheral blood or thyroid tissue (not recorded which). The source of these receptors is a woman aged 18-29 years with Graves' hyperthyroidism.

This clonotype showed up many times. The CDR3 loop reads CASSLGLSGEQYF. The CDR3 bases are TGTGCCAGCAGCTTAGGGCTGAGCGGCGAGCAGTACTTC. The gene calls are TRBV7-9 and TRBJ2-7; D possibly corresponds to TRBD2 (5 bases). The length of the CDR3 is 13 residues. Trimming removed 1 base at V and 6 bases at J, with 10 bases between. The germline gives CDR1 SEHNR, CDR2 FQNEAQ (reference sequence).

The table lists this clonotype with a few counts. The V and J genes are TRBV3-1 and TRBJ2-2; the D is unclear. V lost 4 bases and J lost 5, with 5 bases in between. CDR3 length: 12 residues. From germline, CDR1 is LGHDT and CDR2 YNNKEL (reference sequence). The CDR3 DNA sequence: TGTGCCAGCAGCCGATTGACCGGGGAGCTGTTTTTT. Residues: CASSRLTGELFF.

V is TRBV6-4 and J is TRBJ2-7; TRBD1 aligns across 7 bases. V lost 4 bases, J lost 2 bases, and 8 bases stayed unmatched. This CDR3 is 15 amino acids long. CDR1 is MRHNA and CDR2 is SNTAGT in the germline V gene. The CDR3 region is CASSAAGTATYEQYF. CDR3 coding DNA: TGTGCCAGCAGTGCTGCCGGGACAGCTACCTACGAGCAGTACTTC.

This clonotype came up many times. The chain recombines TRBV7-8 with TRBJ1-3, with D perhaps matching TRBD1 (5 bases). This CDR3 spans 16 amino acids. Germline CDR1 reads SGHVS; CDR2 reads FQNEAQ. The V gene lost 3 bases and the J gene lost 3 bases, with 15 bases spanning the gap. CDR3 region: CASSFYPRDGGNTIYF. CDR3 sequence (DNA): TGTGCCAGCAGCTTTTATCCACGGGACGGTGGAAACACCATATATTTT.

The V and J genes are TRBV4-2 and TRBJ1-6, with 7 bases lining up with TRBD1. The CDR3 loop spans 13 amino acids. Trimming at V came to 8 bases and at J to 10 bases, leaving 8 bases not matched to a gene. CDR1 LGHNA and CDR2 YNFKEQ come from the germline V gene. CDR3 amino acids: CASGRQGRSPLHF. The CDR3 DNA is TGTGCCAGCGGACGACAGGGTCGATCACCCCTCCACTTT.

Remarks on this clonotype: One end of the junction is discordant with germline, which a read error may explain. This chain uses TRBV2 with TRBJ1-4, with 7 bases matching TRBD1. The germline V gene has CDR1 SNHLY and CDR2 FYNNEI. The CDR3 has 12 amino acids. DNA for the CDR3: TGTGCCAGCAGTGTGGCTGGGACAGTCATAGGTTTT. Residues: CASSVAGTVIGF.